This TCR beta chain was recorded in a study of response to subunit inactivated influenza vaccine (dated by TCRdb to 2017 to 2018). For the study in its entirety: Deep quantitative profiling of the T cell receptor repertoire was used in the study to follow responses to a trivalent subunit inactivated influenza vaccine. Here is what the overall study found, with its caveats: It was suggested by the authors that each seasonal influenza vaccination may recruit only a limited number of new T cells.

The library was generated by RT-PCR. TCRdb names Illumina HiSeq 2500 as the instrument used. TCRdb redid the processing of the public reads, applying fastp at Q25 and MiXCR, and retained in-frame beta chains. One record per CDR3 amino acid sequence lists the most common genes and DNA. This sample holds more than 600,000 distinct CDR3 sequences; less than 20% were observed only once. In total, the top ten clones hold roughly a tenth of the sample. Turning to this clonotype: The specificity of this receptor is unknown. Base qualities are not provided; no much larger clone lies one nucleotide away.

Including the terminal cysteine and phenylalanine, the CDR3 comprises 16 residues. Here the CDR3 DNA is all that survives: 48 bases in frame from base 1. V was cut back by 2 bases and J by 3 bases, leaving a gap of 14 bases between them. Looking up the germline V gene (reference sequence) yields CDR1 DFQATT and CDR2 SNEGSKA. Here the sequenced sample was PBMCs from blood, taken more than 4 days after vaccination. The TCR originated in a man in his fifties or sixties who received an inactivated influenza vaccine. Donor details come from another sample of the same person, matched by shared clones. The sequence joins TRBV20-1 to TRBJ1-6, and the D gene may be TRBD1, 6 bases matching. The CDR3 reads CSARKGEGHYNSPLHF. The nucleotides read TGCAGTGCTAGAAAGGGGGAGGGACACTATAATTCACCCCTCCACTTT.